A single sample is the source of the 27 T cell receptor beta chains below, sequenced in a study of blood T cell repertoires in COVID-19. Some clones are missing from TCRdb's copy, which holds only in-frame ones; the method was immunoSEQ multiplex PCR. Here the sample spans roughly 200,000 clones, 75% to 85% being singletons. The specimen was peripheral blood. These TCRs come from a woman aged 40 to 50 with COVID-19, enrolled during active disease.

The V and J genes are TRBV19 and TRBJ1-2; 9 bases match TRBD1. The length of the CDR3 is 14 residues. After removal of 6 bases from V and 3 bases from J, the junction contained 5 bases not matched to a gene. Germline V CDR1 and CDR2: LNHDA, SQIVND (reference sequence). CDR3 sequence (DNA): TGTGCCAGTAGGGTAAGACAGGGGGACTATGGCTACACCTTC. Protein: CASRVRQGDYGYTF.

This clone was detected a few times. In nucleotides, the CDR3 is TGTGCCAGTAGTATCGGACTAGCCTTAGAGCAGTTCTTC. This encodes CASSIGLALEQFF. V usage is TRBV19 and J usage is TRBJ2-1; 8 bases line up with TRBD2. CDR3 length equals 13 residues. Losses at the gene ends were 3 bases for V and 10 bases for J; bases not matched to a gene: 5. Germline V gene sequence: CDR1 LNHDA, CDR2 SQIVND (reference sequence).

The rearrangement uses TRBV30 and TRBJ1-1; D is ambiguous. The CDR3 runs 11 residues. The germline V and J ends were trimmed by 4 bases and 2 bases, with 5 bases remaining between them. Per the germline V gene, CDR1 is GTSNPN and CDR2 is SVGIG (reference sequence). The CDR3 DNA reads TGTGCCTGGATCCCAAACACTGAAGCTTTCTTT. This gives the protein CAWIPNTEAFF.

Ten or more counts support this clone. The V gene is TRBV2, the J gene TRBJ1-2; the match to TRBD1 covers 8 bases. The CDR3 spans 14 residues. Looked up from germline, CDR1 is SNHLY and CDR2 is FYNNEI. The J segment lost 4 bases and the V segment lost 4 bases, leaving 5 bases of the junction unmatched. The CDR3: CASSADRVVYGYTF. The CDR3, as DNA: TGTGCCAGCAGTGCGGACAGGGTTGTCTATGGCTACACCTTC.

V and J are TRBV4-1 and TRBJ2-3, with TRBD1 matching 7 bases. This CDR3 has 17 amino acids. CDR1 and CDR2 (germline): MGHRA, YSYEKL. J gave up 5 bases and V 0 bases, and 11 bases lay outside the gene matches. CDR3: CASSQDLTGKQGDTQYF. CDR3 coding DNA: TGCGCCAGCAGCCAAGACTTGACAGGGAAGCAAGGAGATACGCAGTATTTT.

The chain carries TRBV28 and TRBJ1-5, with 7 bases lining up with TRBD1. CDR3 length: 15 amino acids. With V trimmed by 5 bases and J by 6 bases, 10 bases remained unmatched. Germline lookup yields CDR1 MDHEN and CDR2 SYDVKM. The CDR3 here is CASSPAKGALQPQHF. The CDR3 DNA follows: TGTGCCAGCAGTCCAGCGAAGGGGGCTCTTCAGCCCCAGCATTTT.

The V call is TRBV11-2, the J call TRBJ2-1; 11 nucleotides align to TRBD2. V was clipped by 10 bases and J by 9 bases; unmatched bases: 14. Germline V gives CDR1 SGHAT, CDR2 FQNNGV. The CDR3 runs to 15 residues. CDR3 region: CAIRGAIAGGIEQFF. In DNA form, the CDR3 reads TGTGCCATAAGGGGAGCGATAGCGGGAGGGATTGAGCAGTTCTTC. Based on the CDR3 plus reference TRBV11-2 and TRBJ2-1, the full variable domain is EAGVAQSPRYKIIEKRQSVAFWCNPISGHATLYWYQQILGQGPKLLIQFQNNGVVDDSQLPKDRFSAERLKGVDSTLKIQPAKLEDSAVYLCAIRGAIAGGIEQFFGPGTRLTVL.

The V gene is TRBV27, the J gene TRBJ2-1; 9 nucleotides line up with TRBD2. This CDR3 has 15 residues. Per the germline V gene, CDR1 is MNHEY and CDR2 is SMNVEV (reference sequence). V was pared by 8 bases and J by 8 bases, with 13 bases of the junction left unmatched. CDR3 coding DNA: TGTGCCAGCGTACCGGGACTAGCAAGACCTGATGAGCAGTTCTTC. Translated: CASVPGLARPDEQFF.

The chain recombines TRBV12-3 or TRBV12-4 with TRBJ1-1; D is possibly TRBD1 (5 bases). Deletions cut 3 bases from V and 8 bases from J, with 7 bases between. This CDR3 is built from 11 residues. The CDR3 reads CASSFAGEAFF. In nucleotides, the CDR3 is TGTGCCAGCAGTTTTGCAGGGGAAGCTTTCTTT.

V and J are TRBV2 and TRBJ1-2; 9 bases agree with TRBD1. J lost 2 bases, V lost 6 bases, and 4 bases had no gene match. Germline CDR1 SNHLY, CDR2 FYNNEI. The CDR3 consists of 14 residues. This CDR3 reads CASRVDRGNYGYTF. The CDR3 DNA follows: TGTGCCAGCAGAGTCGACAGGGGGAACTATGGCTACACCTTC.

The V gene is TRBV19, the J gene TRBJ2-1, with TRBD2 as a possible D gene (6 bases). V lost 3 bases, J lost 0 bases, and 9 bases lay in between. CDR3 length: 15 amino acids. The germline gives CDR1 LNHDA, CDR2 SQIVND (reference sequence). The CDR3 nucleotides read TGTGCCAGTAGTATTGGGGGGTACTCCTACAATGAGCAGTTCTTC. Residues: CASSIGGYSYNEQFF.

V and J are TRBV27 and TRBJ2-1; 11 bases are a match to TRBD2. This CDR3 contains 14 residues. Losses at the gene ends were 1 base for V and 10 bases for J; bases not matched to a gene: 3. In germline, CDR1 is MNHEY, CDR2 SMNVEV (reference sequence). This CDR3 is CASSLFGTSGEQFF. The DNA for the CDR3 is TGTGCCAGCAGTTTATTTGGGACTAGCGGAGAGCAGTTCTTC.

This clone was recorded only once. The J gene is TRBJ1-1, the V gene TRBV2, with D possibly matching TRBD1 (5 bases). Trimming pared 6 bases from V and 4 bases from J, leaving 18 bases between. Germline V gene sequence: CDR1 SNHLY, CDR2 FYNNEI. The length of the CDR3 is 15 residues. The CDR3 spells CASRKAGRQSTEAFF. The CDR3 nucleotides read TGTGCCAGCAGGAAAGCGGGACGCCAGAGCACTGAAGCTTTCTTT.

This clone appeared a single time. The V gene is TRBV10-2, the J gene TRBJ2-1; D perhaps matches TRBD2 (5 bases). Germline-derived CDR1 and CDR2 are WSHSY and SAAADI. V lost 6 bases, J lost 0 bases, and 12 bases lay in between. The CDR3 spans 15 residues. The CDR3 coding sequence is TGCGCCAGCAGAACGGACTGGGCCTCCTACAATGAGCAGTTCTTC. Translation gives CASRTDWASYNEQFF.

The chain is built from TRBV5-8 and TRBJ2-3; 11 bases line up with TRBD1. V trimming: 2 bases; J trimming: 2 bases; junction bases outside the gene matches: 1. This CDR3 contains 15 residues. The V gene's germline CDR1 is SGHTS and CDR2 YDEGEE. CDR3 sequence: CASSFGQGATDTQYF. The CDR3, as DNA: TGTGCCAGCAGCTTCGGACAGGGGGCCACAGATACGCAGTATTTT. Together with reference TRBV5-8 and TRBJ2-3, the CDR3 gives the full variable domain: EAGVTQSPTHLIKTRGQQATLRCSPISGHTSVYWYQQALGLGLQFLLWYDEGEERNRGNFPPRFSGRQFPNYSSELNVNALELEDSALYLCASSFGQGATDTQYFGPGTRLTVL.

The chain recombines TRBV7-8 with TRBJ1-5; 9 bases agree with TRBD1. This CDR3 spans 15 amino acids. Germline CDR1 and CDR2: SGHVS and FQNEAQ. V lost 1 base and J lost 3; bases outside the gene matches: 1. CDR3 amino acids: CASSLGTGDNQPQHF. CDR3 bases: TGTGCCAGCAGCTTAGGGACAGGGGACAATCAGCCCCAGCATTTT.

This clone has just a few counts. This chain connects TRBV10-3 to TRBJ2-1; 9 bases align to TRBD1. Germline CDR1 and CDR2: ENHRY and SYGVKD. V dropped 3 bases and J dropped 5; count of bases not matched to a gene: 11. The CDR3 covers 17 residues. In DNA form, the CDR3 reads TGTGCCATCAGTGAAATGGGACAGGGTATACGGAACAATGAGCAGTTCTTC. It specifies CAISEMGQGIRNNEQFF.

The rearrangement joins TRBV7-9 to TRBJ1-4; D is possibly TRBD1 (5 bases). The germline gives CDR1 SEHNR, CDR2 FQNEAQ (reference sequence). The CDR3 consists of 14 residues. V was clipped by 5 bases and J by 8 bases, with 15 bases between them. In nucleotides, the CDR3 is TGTGCCAGCAGCCGCCAGGGATTGATGGAAAAACTGTTTTTT. Residues: CASSRQGLMEKLFF.

The chain employs TRBV5-6 and TRBJ2-2; 8 bases fit TRBD1. Germline V gene lookup returns CDR1 SGHDT and CDR2 YYEEEE. The trim removed 0 bases at V and 4 bases at J, leaving 5 bases unmatched. The CDR3 extends over 16 amino acids. The CDR3 loop is CASSLAGQGRTGELFF. CDR3 DNA: TGTGCCAGCAGCTTGGCCGGACAGGGTCGCACCGGGGAGCTGTTTTTT.

This clone was seen a few times. The chain has TRBV3-1 (or the pseudogene TRBV3-2) and TRBJ2-3; D gene unclear. This CDR3 has 12 residues. The germline V gene encodes CDR1 LGHDT and CDR2 YNNKEL (reference sequence). V was shortened by 0 bases and J by 11 bases, with 9 bases between the two germline ends. CDR3 amino acids: CASSQDRVGQYF. CDR3 sequence (DNA): TGTGCCAGCAGCCAAGATCGGGTAGGGCAGTATTTT.

With regard to this clone: The same CDR3 arises from other DNA sequences in this sample as well. The chain joins TRBV5-4 to TRBJ1-4, with D possibly being TRBD1 (6 bases). CDR3 length equals 14 residues. Germline values: CDR1 SGHNT, CDR2 YYREEE (reference sequence). Trimming cost V 4 bases and J 7 bases, with 14 bases left between them. This CDR3 reads CASSTDRGGEKLFF. DNA for the CDR3: TGTGCCAGCAGCACGGACAGAGGTGGTGAAAAACTGTTTTTT.

This clone was seen more than once but under ten times. The genes are TRBV15 and TRBJ2-7, with TRBD1 matching over 9 bases. The germline V gene encodes CDR1 LNHNV and CDR2 YYDKDF (reference sequence). This CDR3 is 15 amino acids long. The V segment lost 2 bases and the J segment 5 bases; nucleotides outside the gene matches: 7. Here the CDR3 reads CATSRYGQGLNEQYF. As DNA, the CDR3 is TGTGCCACCAGCAGATACGGACAGGGGTTAAACGAGCAGTACTTC.

V usage is TRBV25-1 and J usage is TRBJ2-1; 8 bases are a match to TRBD1. After removal of 0 bases from V and 5 bases from J, the junction contained 6 bases not matched to a gene. This CDR3 is built from 16 residues. The V gene's germline CDR1 is MGHDK and CDR2 SYGVNS. CDR3 bases: TGTGCCAGCAGTGAATATATTGGGACAGGTGACAATGAGCAGTTCTTC. Amino acid sequence: CASSEYIGTGDNEQFF.

The chain employs TRBV9 and TRBJ1-1, with 8 bases fitting TRBD1. Germline V lookup: CDR1 SGDLS, CDR2 YYNGEE. V trimming: 3 bases; J trimming: 4 bases; junction bases outside the gene matches: 8. The CDR3 contains 15 residues. The CDR3 DNA is TGTGCCAGCAGCGAGATGACAGGGGCTACCACTGAAGCTTTCTTT. Encoded protein: CASSEMTGATTEAFF.

This clone was seen more than once but under ten times. The J gene is TRBJ2-7, the V gene TRBV7-9; possible D gene TRBD2, 5 bases. Trimming removed 3 bases from V and 4 bases from J, with 10 bases in between. Germline lookup yields CDR1 SEHNR and CDR2 FQNEAQ (reference sequence). CDR3 length: 13 amino acids. The CDR3: CASSFTSYYEQYF. The CDR3 region has the DNA TGTGCCAGCAGCTTTACTAGTTATTACGAGCAGTACTTC. Full variable domain (rest looked up from reference TRBV7-9 and TRBJ2-7): DTGVSQNPRHKITKRGQNVTFRCDPISEHNRLYWYRQTLGQGPEFLTYFQNEAQLEKSRLLSDRFSAERPKGSFSTLEIQRTEQGDSAMYLCASSFTSYYEQYFGPGTRLTVT.

The chain couples TRBV7-3 to TRBJ2-5, with D perhaps matching TRBD1 (5 bases). Germline-derived CDR1 and CDR2 are SGHTA and FQGTGA. V lost 1 base, J lost 1 base, and 10 bases lay in between. The CDR3 sequence is 15 residues long. The CDR3, as DNA: TGTGCCAGCAGCTTAAATGGGGCAGTCCAAGAGACCCAGTACTTC. This codes for CASSLNGAVQETQYF.

J is TRBJ1-2 and V is TRBV14; possible D gene TRBD1, 5 bases. Between the trimmed V and J ends, which lost 0 bases and 6 bases, there was a span of 11 bases. The CDR3 contains 14 residues. Germline lookup yields CDR1 SGHDN and CDR2 FVKESK. CDR3 protein: CASSQDWGSNGYTF. For the CDR3, the DNA is TGTGCCAGCAGCCAAGATTGGGGCTCCAATGGCTACACCTTC.